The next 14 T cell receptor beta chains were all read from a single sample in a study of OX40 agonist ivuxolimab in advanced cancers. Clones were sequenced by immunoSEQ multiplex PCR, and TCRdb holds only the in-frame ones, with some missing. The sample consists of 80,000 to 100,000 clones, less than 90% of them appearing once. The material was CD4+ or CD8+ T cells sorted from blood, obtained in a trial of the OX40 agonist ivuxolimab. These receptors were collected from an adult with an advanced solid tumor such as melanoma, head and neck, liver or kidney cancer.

The DNA of the CDR3 is TGCGCCAGCAGCGTAGACCGACCCAACTATGGCTACACCTTC. Encoded protein: CASSVDRPNYGYTF. This sequence joins TRBV5-1 and TRBJ1-2; D gene unclear. There are 14 residues in the CDR3. Germline V lookup: CDR1 SGHRS, CDR2 YFSETQ. Deletions cut 4 bases from V and 2 bases from J, with 12 bases between.

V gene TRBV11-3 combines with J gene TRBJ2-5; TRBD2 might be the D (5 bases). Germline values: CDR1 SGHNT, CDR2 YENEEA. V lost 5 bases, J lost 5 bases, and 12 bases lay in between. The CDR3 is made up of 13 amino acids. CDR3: CASSTSGGETQYF. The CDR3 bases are TGTGCCAGCAGCACCAGCGGTGGGGAGACCCAGTACTTC. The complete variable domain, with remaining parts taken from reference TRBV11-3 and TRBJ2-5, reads EAGVVQSPRYKIIEKKQPVAFWCNPISGHNTLYWYLQNLGQGPELLIRYENEEAVDDSQLPKDRFSAERLKGVDSTLKIQPAELGDSAVYLCASSTSGGETQYFGPGTRLLVL.

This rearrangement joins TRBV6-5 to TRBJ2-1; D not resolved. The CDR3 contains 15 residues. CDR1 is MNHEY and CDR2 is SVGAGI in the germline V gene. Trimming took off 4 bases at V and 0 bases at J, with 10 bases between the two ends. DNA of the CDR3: TGTGCCAGCAGTTTAAGGAAGGGCTCCTACAATGAGCAGTTCTTC. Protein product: CASSLRKGSYNEQFF.

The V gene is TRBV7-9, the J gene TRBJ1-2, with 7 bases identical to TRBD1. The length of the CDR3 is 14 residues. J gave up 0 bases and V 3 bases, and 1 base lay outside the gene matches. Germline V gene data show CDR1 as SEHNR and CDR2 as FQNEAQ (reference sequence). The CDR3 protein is CASSFGTANYGYTF. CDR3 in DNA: TGTGCCAGCAGCTTCGGGACAGCTAACTATGGCTACACCTTC.

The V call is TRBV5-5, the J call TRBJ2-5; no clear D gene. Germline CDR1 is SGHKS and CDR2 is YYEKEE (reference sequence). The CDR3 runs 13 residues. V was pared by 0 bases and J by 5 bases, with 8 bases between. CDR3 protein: CASSLDPLETQYF. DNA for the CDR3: TGTGCCAGCAGCTTGGACCCTCTGGAGACCCAGTACTTC. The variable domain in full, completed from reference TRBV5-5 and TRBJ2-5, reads DAGVTQSPTHLIKTRGQQVTLRCSPISGHKSVSWYQQVLGQGPQFIFQYYEKEERGRGNFPDRFSARQFPNYSSELNVNALLLGDSALYLCASSLDPLETQYFGPGTRLLVL.

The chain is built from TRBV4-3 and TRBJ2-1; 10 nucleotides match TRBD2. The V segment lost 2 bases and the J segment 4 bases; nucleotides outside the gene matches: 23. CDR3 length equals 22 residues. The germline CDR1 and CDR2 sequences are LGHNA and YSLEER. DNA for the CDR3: TGCGCCAGCAGCCAATCGTACCTGCCGGGACTAGCGCCCCCGGTGATTTACAATGAGCAGTTCTTC. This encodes CASSQSYLPGLAPPVIYNEQFF.

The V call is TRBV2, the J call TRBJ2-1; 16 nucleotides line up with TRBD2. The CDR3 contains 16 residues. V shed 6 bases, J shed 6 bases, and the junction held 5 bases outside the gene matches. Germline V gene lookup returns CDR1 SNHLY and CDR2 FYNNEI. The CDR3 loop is CASREGLAGGFNEQFF. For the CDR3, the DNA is TGTGCCAGCAGAGAGGGACTAGCGGGGGGGTTCAATGAGCAGTTCTTC. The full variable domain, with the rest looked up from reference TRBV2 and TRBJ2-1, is EPEVTQTPSHQVTQMGQEVILRCVPISNHLYFYWYRQILGQKVEFLVSFYNNEISEKSEIFDDQFSVERPDGSNFTLKIRSTKLEDSAMYFCASREGLAGGFNEQFFGPGTRLTVL.

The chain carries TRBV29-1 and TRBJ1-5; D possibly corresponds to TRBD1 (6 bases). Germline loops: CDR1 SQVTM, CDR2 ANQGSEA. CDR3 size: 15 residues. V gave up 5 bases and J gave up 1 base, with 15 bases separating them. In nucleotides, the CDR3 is TGCAGCGTTCCCCCTCCCCAGGGGAGCAATCAGCCCCAGCATTTT. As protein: CSVPPPQGSNQPQHF.

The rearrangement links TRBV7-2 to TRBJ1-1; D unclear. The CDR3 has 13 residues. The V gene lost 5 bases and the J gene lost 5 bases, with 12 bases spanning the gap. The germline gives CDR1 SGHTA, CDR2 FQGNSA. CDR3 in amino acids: CASSRDVRTEAFF. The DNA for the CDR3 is TGTGCCAGCAGCCGTGATGTGAGGACTGAAGCTTTCTTT. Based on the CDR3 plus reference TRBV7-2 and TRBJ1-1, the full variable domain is GAGVSQSPSNKVTEKGKDVELRCDPISGHTALYWYRQSLGQGLEFLIYFQGNSAPDKSGLPSDRFSAERTGGSVSTLTIQRTQQEDSAVYLCASSRDVRTEAFFGQGTRLTVV.

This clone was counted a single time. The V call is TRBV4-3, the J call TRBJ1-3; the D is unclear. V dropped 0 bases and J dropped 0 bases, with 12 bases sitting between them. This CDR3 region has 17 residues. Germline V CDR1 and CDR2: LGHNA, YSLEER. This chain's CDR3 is CASSQDPDLSSGNTIYF. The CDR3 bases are TGCGCCAGCAGCCAAGATCCGGATCTCAGCTCTGGAAACACCATATATTTT.

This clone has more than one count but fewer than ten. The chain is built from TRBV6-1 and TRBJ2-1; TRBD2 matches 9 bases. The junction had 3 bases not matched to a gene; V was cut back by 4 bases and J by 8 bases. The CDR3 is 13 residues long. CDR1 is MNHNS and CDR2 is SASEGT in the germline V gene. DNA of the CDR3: TGTGCCAGCAGTGCGGCGGGGGGGCATGAGCAGTTCTTC. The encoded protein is CASSAAGGHEQFF.

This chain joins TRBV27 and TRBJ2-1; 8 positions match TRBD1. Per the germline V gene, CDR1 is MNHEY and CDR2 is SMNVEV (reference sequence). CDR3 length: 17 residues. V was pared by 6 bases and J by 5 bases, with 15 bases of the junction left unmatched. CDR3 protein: CASSHYPSRGPNNEQFF. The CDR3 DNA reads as TGTGCCAGCAGCCATTACCCAAGCAGGGGGCCTAACAATGAGCAGTTCTTC.

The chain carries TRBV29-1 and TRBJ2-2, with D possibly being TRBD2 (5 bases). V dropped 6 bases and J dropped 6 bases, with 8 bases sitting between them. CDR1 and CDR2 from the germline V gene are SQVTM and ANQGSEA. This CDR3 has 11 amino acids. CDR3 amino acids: CSVTEAGELFF. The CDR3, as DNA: TGCAGCGTGACGGAGGCCGGGGAGCTGTTTTTT.

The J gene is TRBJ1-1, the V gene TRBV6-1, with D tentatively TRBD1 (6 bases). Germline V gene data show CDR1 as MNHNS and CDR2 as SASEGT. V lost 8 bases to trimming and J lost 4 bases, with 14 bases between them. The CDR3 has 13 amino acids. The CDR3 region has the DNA TGTGCCAGCGTACAGGGAGGTGTCACTGAAGCTTTCTTT. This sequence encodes CASVQGGVTEAFF.